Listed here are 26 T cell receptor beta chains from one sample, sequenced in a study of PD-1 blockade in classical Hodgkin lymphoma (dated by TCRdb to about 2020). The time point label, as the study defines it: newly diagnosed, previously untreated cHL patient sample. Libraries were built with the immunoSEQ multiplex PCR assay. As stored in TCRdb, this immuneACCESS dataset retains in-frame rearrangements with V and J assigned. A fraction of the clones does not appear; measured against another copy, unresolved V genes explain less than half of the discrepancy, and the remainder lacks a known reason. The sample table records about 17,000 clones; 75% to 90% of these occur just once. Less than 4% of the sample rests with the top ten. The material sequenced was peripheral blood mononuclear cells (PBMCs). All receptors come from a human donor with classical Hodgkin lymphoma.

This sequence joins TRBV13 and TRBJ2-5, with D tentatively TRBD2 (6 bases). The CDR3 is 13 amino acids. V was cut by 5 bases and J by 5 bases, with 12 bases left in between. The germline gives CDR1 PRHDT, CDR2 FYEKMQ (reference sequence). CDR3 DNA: TGTGCCAGCAGCCTCACGGGAGTGGAGACCCAGTACTTC. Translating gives CASSLTGVETQYF.

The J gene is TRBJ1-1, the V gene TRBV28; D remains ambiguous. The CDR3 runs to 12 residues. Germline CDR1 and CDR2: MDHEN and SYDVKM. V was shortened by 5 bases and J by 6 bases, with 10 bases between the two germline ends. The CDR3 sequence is CASSGRWSEAFF. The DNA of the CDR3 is TGTGCCAGCAGTGGGAGATGGTCTGAAGCTTTCTTT.

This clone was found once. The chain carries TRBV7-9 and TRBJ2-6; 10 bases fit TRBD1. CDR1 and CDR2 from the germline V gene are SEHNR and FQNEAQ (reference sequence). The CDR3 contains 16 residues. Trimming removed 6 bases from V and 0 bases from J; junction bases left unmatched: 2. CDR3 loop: CASRRTGGSGANVLTF. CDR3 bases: TGTGCCAGCAGAAGGACAGGGGGCTCTGGGGCCAACGTCCTGACTTTC.

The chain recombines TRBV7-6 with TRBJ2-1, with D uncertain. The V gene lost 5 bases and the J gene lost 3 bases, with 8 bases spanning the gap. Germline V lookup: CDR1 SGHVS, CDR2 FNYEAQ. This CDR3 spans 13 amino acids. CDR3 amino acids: CASSLSVYNEQFF. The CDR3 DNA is TGTGCCAGCAGCCTCTCCGTCTACAATGAGCAGTTCTTC.

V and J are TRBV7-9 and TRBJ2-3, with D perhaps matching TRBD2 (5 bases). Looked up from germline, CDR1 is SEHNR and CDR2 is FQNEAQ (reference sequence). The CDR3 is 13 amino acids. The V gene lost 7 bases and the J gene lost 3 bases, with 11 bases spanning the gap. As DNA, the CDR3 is TGTGCCAGCAACCAACCGGGAACAGATACGCAGTATTTT. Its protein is CASNQPGTDTQYF.

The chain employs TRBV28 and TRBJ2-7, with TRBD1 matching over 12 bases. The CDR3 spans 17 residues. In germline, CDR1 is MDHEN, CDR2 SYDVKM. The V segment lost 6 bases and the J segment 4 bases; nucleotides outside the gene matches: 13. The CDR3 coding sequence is TGTGCCAGCAGGTTACGATCCGGGACAGGGGGCTGGTACGAGCAGTACTTC. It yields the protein CASRLRSGTGGWYEQYF.

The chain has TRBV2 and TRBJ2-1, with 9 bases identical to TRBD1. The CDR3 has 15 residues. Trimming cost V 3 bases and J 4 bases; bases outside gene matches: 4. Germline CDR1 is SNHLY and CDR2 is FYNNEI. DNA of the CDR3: TGTGCCAGCAGTGAGAACAGGGGGCCATACAATGAGCAGTTCTTC. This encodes CASSENRGPYNEQFF.

In nucleotides, the CDR3 is TGTGCCAGCAGCCGTCGGACAGGGGACGGCCAGCCCCAGCATTTT. This sequence encodes CASSRRTGDGQPQHF. The chain has TRBV5-8 and TRBJ1-5, with TRBD1 matching over 9 bases. Germline loops: CDR1 SGHTS, CDR2 YDEGEE. Losses at the gene ends were 4 bases for V and 7 bases for J; bases not matched to a gene: 9. The CDR3 is 15 residues long.

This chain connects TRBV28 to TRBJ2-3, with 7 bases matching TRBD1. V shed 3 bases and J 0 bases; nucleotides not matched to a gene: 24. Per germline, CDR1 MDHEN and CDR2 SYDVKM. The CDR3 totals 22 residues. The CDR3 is CASSFPSFTGTDFPTSTDTQYF. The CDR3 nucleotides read TGTGCCAGCAGTTTTCCCTCCTTCACAGGGACAGACTTTCCAACTAGCACAGATACGCAGTATTTT.

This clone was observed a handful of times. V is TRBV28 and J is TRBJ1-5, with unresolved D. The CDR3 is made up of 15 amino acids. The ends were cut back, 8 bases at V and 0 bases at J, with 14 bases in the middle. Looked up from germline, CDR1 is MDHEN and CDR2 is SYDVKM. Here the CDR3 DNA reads TGTGCCAGCGGAGGGATTACCTATAGCAATCAGCCCCAGCATTTT. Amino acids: CASGGITYSNQPQHF.

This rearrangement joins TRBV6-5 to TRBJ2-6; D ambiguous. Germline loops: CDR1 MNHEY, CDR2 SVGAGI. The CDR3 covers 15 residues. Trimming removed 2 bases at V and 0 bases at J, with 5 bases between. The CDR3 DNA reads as TGTGCCAGCAGTTACAGGCGCTCTGGGGCCAACGTCCTGACTTTC. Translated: CASSYRRSGANVLTF.

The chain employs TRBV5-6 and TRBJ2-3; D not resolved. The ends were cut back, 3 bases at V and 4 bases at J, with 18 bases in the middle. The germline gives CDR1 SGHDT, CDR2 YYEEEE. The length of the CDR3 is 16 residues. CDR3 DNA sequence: TGTGCCAGCAGCTGGTTCTCTTTCGCTAGGGCAGATACGCAGTATTTT. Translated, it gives CASSWFSFARADTQYF.

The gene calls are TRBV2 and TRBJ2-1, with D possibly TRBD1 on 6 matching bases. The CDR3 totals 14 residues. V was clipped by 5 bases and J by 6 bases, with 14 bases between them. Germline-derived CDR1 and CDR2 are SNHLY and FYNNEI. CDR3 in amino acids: CASSQQGWVNEQFF. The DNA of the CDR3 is TGTGCCAGCAGTCAGCAGGGGTGGGTCAATGAGCAGTTCTTC.

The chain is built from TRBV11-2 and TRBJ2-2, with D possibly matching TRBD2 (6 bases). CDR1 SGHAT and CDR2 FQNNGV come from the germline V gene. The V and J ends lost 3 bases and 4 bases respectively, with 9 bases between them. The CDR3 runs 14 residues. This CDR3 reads CASSFWRGTGELFF. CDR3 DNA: TGTGCCAGCAGCTTCTGGAGGGGCACCGGGGAGCTGTTTTTT.

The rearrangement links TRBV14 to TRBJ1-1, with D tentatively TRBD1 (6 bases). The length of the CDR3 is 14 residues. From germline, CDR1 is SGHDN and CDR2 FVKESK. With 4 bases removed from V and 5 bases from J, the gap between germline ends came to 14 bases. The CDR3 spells CASSRGALRTEAFF. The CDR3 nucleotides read TGTGCCAGCAGCCGGGGGGCGTTGAGAACTGAAGCTTTCTTT.

CDR3 sequence: CASSLWGLADYEQYF. DNA for the CDR3: TGTGCCAGCAGCTTATGGGGACTAGCGGACTACGAGCAGTACTTC. This chain uses TRBV13 with TRBJ2-7, with 11 bases aligning to TRBD2. The CDR3 is 15 amino acids. Germline-derived CDR1 and CDR2 are PRHDT and FYEKMQ (reference sequence). Trimming removed 2 bases from V and 3 bases from J; junction bases left unmatched: 3.

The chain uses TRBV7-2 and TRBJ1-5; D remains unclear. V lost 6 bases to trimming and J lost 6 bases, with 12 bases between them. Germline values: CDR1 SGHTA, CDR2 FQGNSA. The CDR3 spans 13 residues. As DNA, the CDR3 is TGTGCCAGCAGTTCCGATCCATTTCAGCCCCAGCATTTT. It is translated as CASSSDPFQPQHF.

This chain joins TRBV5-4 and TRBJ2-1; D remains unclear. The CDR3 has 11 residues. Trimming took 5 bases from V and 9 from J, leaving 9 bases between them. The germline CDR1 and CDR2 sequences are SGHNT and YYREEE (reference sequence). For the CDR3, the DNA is TGTGCCAGCAGACATGAAGGTGAGCAGTTCTTC. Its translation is CASRHEGEQFF.

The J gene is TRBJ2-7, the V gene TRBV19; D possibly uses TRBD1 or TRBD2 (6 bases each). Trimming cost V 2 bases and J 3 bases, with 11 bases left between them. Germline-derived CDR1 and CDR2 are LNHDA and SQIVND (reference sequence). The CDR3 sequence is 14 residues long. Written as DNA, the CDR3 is TGTGCCAGTAGTATAAGAGGGGGGCTCTACGAGCAGTACTTC. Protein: CASSIRGGLYEQYF.

The CDR3: CASSRQNYNSPLHF. The CDR3 bases are TGTGCCAGCAGTCGACAGAACTATAATTCACCCCTCCACTTT. V and J are TRBV6-5 and TRBJ1-6; D is possibly TRBD1 (5 bases). Trimming took off 5 bases at V and 3 bases at J, with 8 bases between the two ends. Germline assignment: CDR1 MNHEY and CDR2 SVGAGI. This CDR3 comprises 14 residues.

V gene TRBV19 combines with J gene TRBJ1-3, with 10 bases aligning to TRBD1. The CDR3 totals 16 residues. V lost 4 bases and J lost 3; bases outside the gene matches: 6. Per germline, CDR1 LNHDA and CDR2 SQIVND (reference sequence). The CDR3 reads CASSRQGAWSGNTIYF. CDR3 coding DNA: TGTGCCAGTAGTAGACAGGGGGCCTGGAGTGGAAACACCATATATTTT.

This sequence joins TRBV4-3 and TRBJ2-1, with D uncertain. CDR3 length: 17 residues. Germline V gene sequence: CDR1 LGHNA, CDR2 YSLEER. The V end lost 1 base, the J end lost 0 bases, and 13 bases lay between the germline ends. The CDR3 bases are TGCGCCAGCAGCCAAGGGAGACTGACCCTCTCCTACAATGAGCAGTTCTTC. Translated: CASSQGRLTLSYNEQFF.

The CDR3 protein is CASSAYRGLNNEQFF. The CDR3 DNA is TGTGCCAGCAGTGCCTACAGGGGCCTAAACAATGAGCAGTTCTTC. The genes are TRBV27 and TRBJ2-1; the match to TRBD1 covers 7 bases. The trim removed 5 bases at V and 5 bases at J, leaving 9 bases unmatched. CDR1 MNHEY and CDR2 SMNVEV come from the germline V gene (reference sequence). This CDR3 is built from 15 residues.

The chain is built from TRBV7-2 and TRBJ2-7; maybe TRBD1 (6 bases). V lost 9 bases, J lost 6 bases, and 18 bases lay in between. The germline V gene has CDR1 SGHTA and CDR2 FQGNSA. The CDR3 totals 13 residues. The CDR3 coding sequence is TGTGCCAGTGCTGGCCAGGGGATCTCCGAGCAGTACTTC. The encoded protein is CASAGQGISEQYF. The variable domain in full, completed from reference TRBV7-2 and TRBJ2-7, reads GAGVSQSPSNKVTEKGKDVELRCDPISGHTALYWYRQSLGQGLEFLIYFQGNSAPDKSGLPSDRFSAERTGGSVSTLTIQRTQQEDSAVYLCASAGQGISEQYFGPGTRLTVT.

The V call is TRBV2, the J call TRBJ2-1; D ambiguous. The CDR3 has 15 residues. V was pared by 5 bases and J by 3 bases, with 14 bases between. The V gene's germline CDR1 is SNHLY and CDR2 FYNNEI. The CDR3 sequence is CASSQTQPHYNEQFF. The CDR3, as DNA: TGTGCCAGCAGTCAAACTCAACCCCACTACAATGAGCAGTTCTTC.

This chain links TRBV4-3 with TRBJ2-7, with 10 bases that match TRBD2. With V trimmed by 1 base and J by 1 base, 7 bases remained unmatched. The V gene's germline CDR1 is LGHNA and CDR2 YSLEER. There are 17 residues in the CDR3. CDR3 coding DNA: TGCGCCAGCAGCCAAGCCCTTCCTAGCGGGAGTTCCTACGAGCAGTACTTC. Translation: CASSQALPSGSSYEQYF.